This passage covers 8 T cell receptor beta chains from one sample sequenced in a study of blood T cell repertoires in COVID-19. Data came from immunoSEQ multiplex PCR; TCRdb stores just in-frame clones and leaves some out. The sample lists under 200,000 clones, about 85% occurring once. Sample: peripheral blood. The source is a man aged 55 to 70 with COVID-19, enrolled during active disease.

This chain links TRBV5-4 with TRBJ2-3, with 11 positions matching TRBD2. CDR1 and CDR2 from the germline V gene are SGHNT and YYREEE (reference sequence). The CDR3 has 14 residues. J lost 6 bases, V lost 4 bases, and 4 bases had no gene match. The CDR3: CASSPGTSGDTQYF. CDR3 coding DNA: TGTGCCAGCAGCCCAGGGACTAGCGGCGATACGCAGTATTTT.

The CDR3 nucleotides read TGTGCCAGCAGTCCGGGACAGGCTTTCTCCTACGAGCAGTACTTC. It codes for CASSPGQAFSYEQYF. This chain connects TRBV5-6 to TRBJ2-7; 8 bases match TRBD1. CDR1 and CDR2 from the germline V gene are SGHDT and YYEEEE. Trimming removed 5 bases from V and 0 bases from J; junction bases left unmatched: 7. CDR3 length: 15 amino acids. The full variable domain, rest sourced from reference TRBV5-6 and TRBJ2-7, is DAGVTQSPTHLIKTRGQQVTLRCSPKSGHDTVSWYQQALGQGPQFIFQYYEEEERQRGNFPDRFSGHQFPNYSSELNVNALLLGDSALYLCASSPGQAFSYEQYFGPGTRLTVT.

The V and J genes are TRBV30 and TRBJ1-6, with D perhaps TRBD1 (5 bases). Trimming shortened V by 4 bases and J by 6 bases, and 10 bases separated the two germline ends. Germline V gives CDR1 GTSNPN, CDR2 SVGIG (reference sequence). The CDR3 consists of 13 residues. The CDR3 sequence is CAWKATANSPLHF. DNA of the CDR3: TGTGCCTGGAAGGCGACAGCTAATTCACCCCTCCACTTT. Full variable domain (outside the CDR3, taken from reference TRBV30 and TRBJ1-6): SQTIHQWPATLVQPVGSPLSLECTVEGTSNPNLYWYRQAAGRGLQLLFYSVGIGQISSEVPQNLSASRPQDRQFILSSKKLLLSDSGFYLCAWKATANSPLHFGNGTRLTVT.

V usage is TRBV5-1 and J usage is TRBJ1-2; D unresolved. Germline V gene data show CDR1 as SGHRS and CDR2 as YFSETQ. V was clipped by 5 bases and J by 4 bases, with 15 bases between them. This CDR3 comprises 14 residues. CDR3 DNA: TGCGCCAGCAGTTCCGCGGGCCGCTTCTATGGCTACACCTTC. The encoded protein is CASSSAGRFYGYTF.

This clone has just a few counts. The V call is TRBV10-3, the J call TRBJ2-1, with D perhaps TRBD1 (5 bases). Germline CDR1 is ENHRY and CDR2 is SYGVKD. The CDR3 is 14 amino acids. Trimming left V 10 bases short and J 4 bases short, with 17 bases between. The CDR3 sequence is CATQSGKGYNEQFF. In DNA, the CDR3 is TGTGCCACGCAGTCAGGGAAGGGATACAATGAGCAGTTCTTC.

V gene TRBV7-9 combines with J gene TRBJ2-5; 7 nucleotides align to TRBD1. CDR1 is SEHNR and CDR2 is FQNEAQ in the germline V gene (reference sequence). CDR3 length equals 15 residues. J gave up 1 base and V 4 bases, and 6 bases lay outside the gene matches. The chain's CDR3 is CASSSWDSRQETQYF. CDR3 coding DNA: TGTGCCAGCAGCTCGTGGGACAGCCGCCAAGAGACCCAGTACTTC.

This chain joins TRBV9 and TRBJ2-2; D unclear. Per germline, CDR1 SGDLS and CDR2 YYNGEE. The CDR3 loop spans 14 amino acids. V shed 4 bases and J shed 6 bases, with 13 bases lying between them. The CDR3 protein is CASSPQVEAGELFF. The DNA for the CDR3 is TGTGCCAGCAGCCCTCAGGTGGAAGCCGGGGAGCTGTTTTTT.

The chain joins TRBV4-1 to TRBJ1-1; TRBD1 matches at 8 bases. The CDR3 extends over 15 amino acids. J was trimmed by 1 base and V by 6 bases; bases with no gene match: 7. Per germline, CDR1 MGHRA and CDR2 YSYEKL. Here the CDR3 reads CASRTTGTGNTEAFF. The CDR3 nucleotides are TGCGCCAGCAGAACAACCGGGACAGGGAACACTGAAGCTTTCTTT.